This TCR beta chain was recovered during a study of blood T cells in healthy people across ages. Germline V CDR1 and CDR2: SQVTM, ANQGSEA. CDR3 length equals 16 residues. Trimming stripped 2 bases from V and 2 bases from J, with 16 bases between. Combining a sample-barcoded 5' primer with a J-beta primer mix, a second PCR ran for roughly 7 to 11 cycles. TCRdb ran MiXCR on the 5' RACE reads and lists one entry per CDR3 protein. Counted here are 750,000 to 850,000 distinct CDR3 sequences, approximately 25% occurring once; the ten biggest clones make up roughly 3.5%. General study findings and limits: The lack of PBMC sorting stopped any conclusive naive versus antigen-experienced comparison. With age, beta diversity per million T cells declined roughly linearly, significantly by over 35.

Turning to this clonotype: As yet, its antigen is unknown.

The same data also went into a second study, on T cells of mothers and their children. That publication notes: The people who donated were a few healthy Caucasian mothers and their six children. RNA was extracted, and all of it went into cDNA synthesis at roughly 1.5 ug per 15 ul.

The clonotype comes from a boy younger than 18 in good health. The rearrangement links TRBV29-1 to TRBJ2-1; unclear D gene. Sequenced sample: blood. CDR3 protein: CSVEIDGSVPYNEQFF. The CDR3 DNA reads TGCAGCGTTGAAATTGACGGGTCGGTTCCCTACAATGAGCAGTTCTTC.